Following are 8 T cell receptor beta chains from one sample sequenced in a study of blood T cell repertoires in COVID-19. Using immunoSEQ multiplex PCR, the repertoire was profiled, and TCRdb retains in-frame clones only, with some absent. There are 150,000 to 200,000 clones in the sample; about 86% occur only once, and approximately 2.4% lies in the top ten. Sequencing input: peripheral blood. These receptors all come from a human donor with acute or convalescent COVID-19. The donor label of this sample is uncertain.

The CDR3 reads CASSRGQDTEAFF. The CDR3 nucleotides are TGTGCCAGCAGCCGGGGACAGGACACTGAAGCTTTCTTT. This chain connects TRBV12-3 or TRBV12-4 to TRBJ1-1, with TRBD1 matching over 8 bases. This CDR3 is 13 amino acids long. V was clipped by 6 bases and J by 3 bases; unmatched bases: 3.

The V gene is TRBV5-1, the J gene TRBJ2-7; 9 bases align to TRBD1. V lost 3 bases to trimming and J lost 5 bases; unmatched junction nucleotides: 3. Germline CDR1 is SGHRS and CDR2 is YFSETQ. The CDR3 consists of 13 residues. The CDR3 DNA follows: TGCGCCAGCAGCTCCGACAGGGGGAACGAGCAGTACTTC. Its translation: CASSSDRGNEQYF.

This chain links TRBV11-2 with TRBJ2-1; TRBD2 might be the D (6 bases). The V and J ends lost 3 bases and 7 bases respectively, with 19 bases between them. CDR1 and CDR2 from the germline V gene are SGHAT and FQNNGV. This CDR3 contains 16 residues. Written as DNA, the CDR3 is TGTGCCAGCAGCTTCCTACGAGGGAGGAGCGGGAATGAGCAGTTCTTC. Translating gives CASSFLRGRSGNEQFF.

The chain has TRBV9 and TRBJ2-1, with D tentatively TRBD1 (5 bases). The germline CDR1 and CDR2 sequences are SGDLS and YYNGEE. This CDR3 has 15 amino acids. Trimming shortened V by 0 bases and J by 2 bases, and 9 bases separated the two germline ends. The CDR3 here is CASSVEGIAYNEQFF. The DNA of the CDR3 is TGTGCCAGCAGCGTAGAGGGGATCGCCTACAATGAGCAGTTCTTC. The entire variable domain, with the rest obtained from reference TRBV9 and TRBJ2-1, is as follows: DSGVTQTPKHLITATGQRVTLRCSPRSGDLSVYWYQQSLDQGLQFLIQYYNGEERAKGNILERFSAQQFPDLHSELNLSSLELGDSALYFCASSVEGIAYNEQFFGPGTRLTVL.

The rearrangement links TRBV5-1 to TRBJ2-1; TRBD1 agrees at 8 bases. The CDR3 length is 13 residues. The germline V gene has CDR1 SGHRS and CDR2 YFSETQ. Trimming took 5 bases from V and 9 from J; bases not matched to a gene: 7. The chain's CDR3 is CASREQGGGEQFF. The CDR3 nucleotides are TGCGCCAGCAGAGAACAGGGGGGTGGTGAGCAGTTCTTC.

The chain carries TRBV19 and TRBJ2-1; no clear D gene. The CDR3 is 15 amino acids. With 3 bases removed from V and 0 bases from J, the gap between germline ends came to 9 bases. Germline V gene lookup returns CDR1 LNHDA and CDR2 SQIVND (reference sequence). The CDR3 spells CASSIPLNSYNEQFF. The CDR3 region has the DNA TGTGCCAGTAGTATCCCCCTTAACTCCTACAATGAGCAGTTCTTC. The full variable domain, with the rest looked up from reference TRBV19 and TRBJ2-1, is DGGITQSPKYLFRKEGQNVTLSCEQNLNHDAMYWYRQDPGQGLRLIYYSQIVNDFQKGDIAEGYSVSREKKESFPLTVTSAQKNPTAFYLCASSIPLNSYNEQFFGPGTRLTVL.

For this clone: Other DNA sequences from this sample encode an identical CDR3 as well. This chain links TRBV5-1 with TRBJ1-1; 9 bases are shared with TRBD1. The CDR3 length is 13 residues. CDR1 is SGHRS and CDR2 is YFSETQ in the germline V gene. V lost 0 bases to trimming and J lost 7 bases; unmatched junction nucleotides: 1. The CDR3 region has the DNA TGCGCCAGCAGCTTGGACAGGGGGCGTGAAGCTTTCTTT. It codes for CASSLDRGREAFF.

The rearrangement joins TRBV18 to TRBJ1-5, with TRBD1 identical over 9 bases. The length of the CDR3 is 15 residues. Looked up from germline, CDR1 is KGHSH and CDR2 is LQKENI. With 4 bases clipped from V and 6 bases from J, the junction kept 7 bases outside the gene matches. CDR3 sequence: CASSLTGQGGQPQHF. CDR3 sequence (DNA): TGTGCCAGCTCACTCACGGGACAGGGAGGTCAGCCCCAGCATTTT.